This T cell receptor (beta chain) emerged from a study of OX40 agonist ivuxolimab in advanced cancers. TCRdb's table, derived via immunoSEQ multiplex PCR, lists solely in-frame clones and lacks some. The table shows roughly 70,000 clones, with over 75% occurring only once. Blood got drawn at baseline, again on cycle 4 day 1, and then on cycle 7 day 1. This TCR was recovered from an adult with an advanced solid tumor such as melanoma, head and neck, liver or kidney cancer. Source: CD4+ or CD8+ T cells sorted from blood, taken in a trial of the OX40 agonist ivuxolimab.

The CDR3 is CASIGRQGGEQYF. The DNA of the CDR3 is TGTGCCAGCATCGGTAGACAGGGTGGCGAGCAGTACTTC. The chain recombines TRBV5-8 with TRBJ2-7; 7 nucleotides line up with TRBD1. Trimming took 6 bases from V and 6 from J; bases not matched to a gene: 9. CDR3 length: 13 amino acids. CDR1 SGHTS and CDR2 YDEGEE come from the germline V gene.